Reported below is one TCR beta chain. Its antigen is still unknown. A junction end diverges from the germline sequence, so it may reflect a read error. The source of the sample is a study of cytomegalovirus exposure and HLA in healthy donors (dated by TCRdb to between 2016 and 2019). Background on the whole study: An earlier analysis of a few hundred of the donors reported roughly 300 Gb of sequence data and 90 million to 120 million unique TCR beta sequences obtained from about 180 million T cells. Approximately 310 gigabases of sequencing data and 70 million to 85 million unique TCR sequences were included in an early release covering several hundred HLA-typed donors. Of the roughly 400 genotyped donors, roughly 80% fell in the genetic ancestry cluster associated with self-reported Caucasian donors. The study aimed to test whether signatures of past pathogen exposure could be identified by cataloging public T cell receptors. The study used immunosequencing to profile the T cell repertoires of several hundred subjects and linked those repertoires to cytomegalovirus serostatus. A separate validation cohort of 100 to 150 different subjects was used in addition to the roughly 640-subject first cohort. The study combined high-throughput TCR immunosequencing, statistical association of individual TCRs with disease status, and machine learning to predict cytomegalovirus infection status. A later analysis re-analyzed previously published TCR beta repertoires from roughly 690 donors and added high-resolution HLA genotyping to study TCR occurrence patterns. Rather than drawing on any new phenotypic data, the later analysis identified candidate immune exposures from TCR beta sequences and the way those sequences occurred across donors. In an earlier analysis of roughly 580 of the donors, high-throughput TCR beta sequencing was used to judge whether each TCR beta V gene segment behaved as functional or pseudogenic. Donor age, sex, ethnicity and CMV serostatus were compiled together with the repertoire data. Genome-wide SNP genotypes for about 60% of the roughly 670 donors were used in a later genetic analysis, which treated that subset as a discovery cohort. All discovery cohort repertoires had been generated on a single sequencing platform. Class I and class II HLA loci were covered by the typing at four-digit resolution. Typing coverage differed by locus: A, B, C, DRB1 and DQB1 were typed in about 629-640 donors, DQA1 in 522, DPA1 in around 610, and DPB1 in approximately 450. Because of strong linkage in the cohort, a few DR-DQ haplotypes were treated as single units for association and clustering. Among about 410 genotyped donors of the cohort, an average of around 220,000 unique TCR beta nucleotide sequences was sequenced per donor, of which about 18% were non-productive.

The method was the immunoSEQ multiplex PCR assay. For the multiplex PCR, a mixture combining 60 forward primers for TCR Vbeta segments and 13 reverse primers for TCR Jbeta segments was used. Amplification of the CDR3 region of rearranged TCR beta genes was performed with a multiplex PCR assay on genomic DNA. On the Illumina HiSeq System, the amplified TCR beta libraries were sequenced as 87-base-pair reads. For the original study's pipeline: Across the 600 to 700 repertoires, a later analysis counted around 80 million unique TCR beta chains, 9 million to 14 million of which were shared by at least two donors. Raw reads were error-corrected and collapsed into unique sequences by a nearest-neighbor algorithm in which closely related sequences were merged to remove PCR and sequencing errors. CDR3 sequences were aligned to IMGT reference sequences to assign V, D and J gene segments. For a sequence to be retained, at least a six-nucleotide match to both a V gene segment and a J gene segment was required. Rearrangements were classified as productive when the CDR3 lacked stop codons and remained in frame with V and J, and all other rearrangements were classified as non-productive. Following IMGT convention, CDR3 was defined as the stretch from the second conserved V-encoded cysteine up to the conserved J-encoded phenylalanine. Sequences without an unambiguous match to a single V gene segment were excluded from the earlier analysis of approximately 560 of the donors. In an earlier analysis of approximately 590 of the donors, V segments were called functional above 56.7% productive rearrangements and were called segregating when the between-donor standard deviation exceeded 5%. A statistical classification framework was built for diagnosing cytomegalovirus status from the catalog of TCR beta chain sequences. In a later analysis, V and J genes were assigned by comparing TCR nucleotide sequences against IMGT/GENE-DB human TR gene sequences. Using the TCRdist pipeline, a later analysis assigned CDR3 sequences along with most-parsimonious VDJ recombination scenarios. In a later analysis, every TCR beta chain was defined by the combination of its CDR3 amino acid sequence and its V-gene family, and reads without a unique V-gene family were dropped. In a later analysis, 450 to 600 highly shared, low-generation-probability nucleotide sequences were removed to address suspected cross-contamination and a sequencing artifact. A later analysis calculated a clonal expansion index for each public chain from normalized within-repertoire ranks of inferred template counts. In a later analysis, generation probabilities were computed using a VDJ recombination model fitted to out-of-frame rearrangements, and the results were checked against IGoR. A later analysis scored TCR-TCR, TCR-HLA and TCR-CMV co-occurrence with hypergeometric tests, applying a repertoire-size bias correction to TCR pairs. A later analysis estimated false discovery rates by permuting HLA or CMV assignments 20 times. In a later analysis, co-occurring TCRs were grouped with DBSCAN, and TCRdist sequence similarity was added when clustering was performed within HLA-allele-positive subsets. Repertoires with fewer than 30,000 or more than 120,000 public chains were left out of co-occurrence clustering, as were about 5 repertoires with anomalous nucleotide sharing. The clones in this table, taken by TCRdb from immuneACCESS, are in-frame only. Not every clone is retained; where verified, under half of the shortfall comes from an unresolved V gene, and the cause of the rest is unknown. The V and J calls and the clone size are those of that table, but D and trimming were determined from the DNA. The sample has just over 150,000 clones on record. 1% to 1.5% of the sample is in the top ten clones.

For CDR1 and CDR2, the germline V gene lists MNHEY and SVGAGI. The CDR3 contains 13 residues, cysteine and phenylalanine counted. Left in the record is the CDR3 DNA by itself, 39 bases read in frame from the first base. Study-level results and caveats: A few of the identified cytomegalovirus-associated TCR beta chains were confirmed in vitro to be specific for cytomegalovirus antigens. A further reported finding was that TCR beta sequences accurately predicted the HLA-A and HLA-B alleles for most subjects in the first cohort. Correlated functional status among segregating V segments might be attributable to linkage disequilibrium, but an unknown experimental factor could not be ruled out. In a later analysis, HLA-associated TCR beta chains were found to be more clonally expanded and to have lower generation probabilities than equally common non-associated chains. In a later analysis, several top co-occurrence clusters were reported to appear linked to parvovirus B19, influenza, CMV and Epstein-Barr virus. When HLA alleles, especially DR and DQ, strongly co-occurred, TCR associations were difficult to assign to individual alleles. Most CMV-associated TCR beta chains appeared to be HLA-restricted in a later analysis, and the HLA associations seemed to be driven largely by CMV exposure. A later analysis associated 17,000 or so TCR beta sequences with specific HLA alleles at a false discovery rate of 0.05. This cohort had only TCR beta chains sequenced, and the lack of alpha or paired-chain data limited which features could be detected. In both the original and validation cohorts, the classifier was reported to diagnose cytomegalovirus status with high specificity and sensitivity. In a later analysis, the rate of TCR association differed among HLA loci, with DRB1 alleles having the most associated TCRs and HLA-C alleles having the fewest. Because HLA typing was unavailable for some donors at each locus, only the typed subset was used in association tests. Some IMGT-functional V segments, including TRBV6-2 and TRBV6-3, could not be distinguished by the 87-base-pair reads and were therefore excluded. Broadly in line with IMGT annotations, most TCR beta V segments showed up in productive rearrangements about 87% or about 30% of the time in an earlier analysis of roughly 590 of the donors. The study gave a list of 150 to 200 TCR beta chains associated with cytomegalovirus. A cluster of highly shared sequence variants was judged likely to be a technical artifact of the sequencing pipeline. While some public TCRs were present in many individuals, most TCR sequences turned up only very rarely across donors. V-gene and J-gene trimming of TCR beta chains was associated with a missense DCLRE1C variant in a later genetic analysis, and the association was replicated in an independent cohort. The presence/absence analyses assumed that sequencing depth was roughly uniform across donors, and that assumption may not be true. According to the authors, the approach could potentially be generalized to other disease states and immunological phenotypes. According to a later genetic analysis, donors in an Asian-associated ancestry cluster had fewer N-insertions in productive TCRs than the approximately 690-donor mean. Some 16 rarely observed V segments, including chromosome 9 orphons, were excluded from the earlier analysis of several hundred of the donors because counts were too low. CMV serostatus was the only immune exposure information available for the cohort.

The cohort comprised fewer than 700 healthy bone marrow donors. At the time of sampling, every cohort member was nominally healthy, though immune exposures that went unrecorded were likely present. The donor tested CMV seronegative, placing the donor among the 350 to 400 seronegative members of the cohort. A peripheral blood sample was collected from each donor, and TCR beta sequencing was performed on peripheral blood mononuclear cells. The Qiagen DNeasy Blood Extraction Kit was used to extract genomic DNA from the blood cell samples. The source of this sequence is a woman between 55 and 75 years old in good health and CMV-seronegative. The chain is made from TRBV6-5 and TRBJ1-5; 7 junctional bases match TRBD1. The sample taken for sequencing was PBMCs. The CDR3 protein is CASSPDRNQPRHF. The nucleotide sequence is given as TGTGCCAGCAGTCCGGACAGGAATCAGCCCCGGCATTTT.